This note documents a single T cell receptor (beta chain) sequence. This entry belongs to a study of blood T cell repertoires in COVID-19. Study-wide context: COVID-19 samples collected from the United States, Italy and Spain covered acute and convalescent phases.

Germline assignment: CDR1 SGHNT and CDR2 YENEEA. The V gene lost 5 bases and the J gene lost 0 bases, with 9 bases spanning the gap. The CDR3 has 14 amino acids. Enrolled during active infection, Seattle patients were then followed longitudinally. Some clones are missing from TCRdb's copy, which holds only in-frame ones; the method was immunoSEQ multiplex PCR. The top ten clones hold 8% to 13% of a sample with some 180,000 clones, roughly 79% of them seen once. The TCR comes from a woman aged 40 to 50 with COVID-19, enrolled during active disease. This chain joins TRBV11-3 and TRBJ2-3; D is unresolved. Sample: peripheral blood. CDR3 nucleotides: TGTGCCAGCAGCAGAGATACTAGCACAGATACGCAGTATTTT. Translated, it gives CASSRDTSTDTQYF.